Sequencing of this TCR beta chain was carried out in a study of CD8+ T cells in alopecia areata. In the study overall: Patients received oral tofacitinib, 5 to 10 mg twice daily, for moderate-to-severe alopecia areata. Study-wide results and limits: TCR sharing across patients was less clear than in mice, possibly HLA-related. Researchers report lesional scalp, most notably alopecia totalis/universalis, outstripped normal scalp in clonality.

Isolated RNA was reverse transcribed into cDNA used as the sequencing template. Assay: immunoSEQ multiplex PCR; the TCRdb copy retains only in-frame clones and omits some. Altogether more than 200,000 clones are present, around 67% being singletons, with the ten largest covering more than 0.95%. Alopecia areata patients provided lesional scalp punch biopsies and peripheral blood. About this clone itself: The antigen is not known.

The germline V gene encodes CDR1 SGHNT and CDR2 YYREEE (reference sequence). The V gene lost 2 bases and the J gene lost 4 bases, with 6 bases spanning the gap. The CDR3 length is 13 residues. The chain couples TRBV5-4 to TRBJ2-2, with unresolved D. The source of this sequence is a human donor with alopecia areata. Sample: CD4+ T cells sorted from blood, taken at week 0. CDR3 sequence (DNA): TGTGCCAGCAGCTTAAAGGGCACCGGGGAGCTGTTTTTT. Translated: CASSLKGTGELFF.